This T cell receptor (beta chain) originates from a study of shared clonotypes between healthy human individuals. The table came from immunoSEQ multiplex PCR; TCRdb's copy has only in-frame clones and leaves some out. This table has some 650,000 clones, roughly 97% appearing once. CDR1 and CDR2 from the germline V gene are LNHDA and SQIVND (reference sequence). V was shortened by 6 bases and J by 2 bases, with 20 bases between the two germline ends. The CDR3 extends over 17 amino acids. The rearrangement joins TRBV19 to TRBJ1-5; D unclear. This clonotype was obtained from a woman in her thirties in good health. Sequenced material: naive CD4+ T cells sorted from blood. Sample subset: CD45RA+ positively selected. In DNA, the CDR3 is TGTGCCAGTAGCTCCCCGGAGGGTGGTGTAGGCAATCAGCCCCAGCATTTT. Translating it yields CASSSPEGGVGNQPQHF.